The 8 T cell receptor beta chains below come from one sample, sequenced in a study of blood T cell repertoires in COVID-19. Sequencing was performed with immunoSEQ multiplex PCR; in TCRdb, only in-frame clones are kept and a portion is missing. The profile shows 150,000 to 200,000 clones, around nine tenths of them singletons. The sample consisted of peripheral blood. Every receptor here comes from a human donor in a cohort sampled during active COVID-19.

The V and J genes are TRBV18 and TRBJ1-5; tentatively, D is TRBD1 (5 bases). Germline V lookup: CDR1 KGHSH, CDR2 LQKENI. CDR3 length: 14 amino acids. V was trimmed by 3 bases and J by 6 bases, leaving 12 bases between them. CDR3 protein: CASSPGREGQPQHF. CDR3 in DNA: TGTGCCAGCTCACCGGGCAGGGAGGGTCAGCCCCAGCATTTT.

The V and J genes are TRBV5-1 and TRBJ1-6; no reliable D call. In germline, CDR1 is SGHRS, CDR2 YFSETQ. CDR3 length: 13 residues. The V end lost 3 bases, the J end lost 7 bases, and 8 bases lay between the germline ends. The CDR3 loop reads CASSSPGNSPLHF. In DNA form, the CDR3 reads TGCGCCAGCAGCTCCCCCGGGAATTCACCCCTCCACTTT.

CDR3 coding DNA: TGCGCCAGCACCCGGATCGCGGGACAGAACTATGGCTACACCTTC. Protein: CASTRIAGQNYGYTF. The chain has TRBV5-1 and TRBJ1-2, with 7 nucleotides matching TRBD1. Germline V CDR1 and CDR2: SGHRS, YFSETQ. Germline trimming cut 6 bases from V and 2 bases from J; bases unmatched to any gene: 10. CDR3 length equals 15 residues.

V is TRBV6-5 and J is TRBJ2-3; 10 bases match TRBD2. Per the germline V gene, CDR1 is MNHEY and CDR2 is SVGAGI. V dropped 9 bases and J dropped 6; count of bases not matched to a gene: 6. CDR3 length: 13 residues. As DNA, the CDR3 is TGTGCCAGTAGCGGGAGGTGGTGGGATACGCAGTATTTT. This encodes CASSGRWWDTQYF.

V gene TRBV5-5 combines with J gene TRBJ1-2; D ambiguous. The CDR3 extends over 14 amino acids. Deletions cut 2 bases from V and 3 bases from J, with 11 bases between. Germline CDR1 is SGHKS and CDR2 is YYEKEE (reference sequence). This CDR3 reads CASSFPDLDYGYTF. The CDR3 DNA reads TGTGCCAGCAGCTTTCCCGATTTAGACTATGGCTACACCTTC.

In DNA, the CDR3 is TGCAGCGTGGACGGCGTCGGGGGAGGGGCAGAGACCCAGTACTTC. Translated: CSVDGVGGGAETQYF. The chain is built from TRBV29-1 and TRBJ2-5, with TRBD2 matching over 7 bases. This CDR3 is built from 15 residues. V lost 6 bases to trimming and J lost 4 bases; unmatched junction nucleotides: 14. Germline V gene data show CDR1 as SQVTM and CDR2 as ANQGSEA.

This clone is medium-sized (0.01 to 0.1%) within its sample. This chain links TRBV2 with TRBJ1-3; D gene ambiguous. The germline V gene encodes CDR1 SNHLY and CDR2 FYNNEI. Between the trimmed V and J ends, which lost 6 bases and 4 bases, there was a span of 13 bases. CDR3 length equals 14 residues. CDR3 loop: CASSAPAEGNTIYF. CDR3 DNA: TGTGCCAGCAGCGCCCCAGCGGAGGGAAACACCATATATTTT.

The CDR3 loop is CASGIATNTGELFF. In DNA form, the CDR3 reads TGTGCCTCCGGGATTGCGACGAACACCGGGGAGCTGTTTTTT. The J gene is TRBJ2-2, the V gene TRBV10-3; perhaps TRBD2 as D (5 bases). In germline, CDR1 is ENHRY, CDR2 SYGVKD. V gave up 11 bases and J gave up 0 bases, with 13 bases separating them. The CDR3 sequence is 14 residues long.